These 5 T cell receptor beta chains were sequenced from one sample in a study of blood T cells in healthy people across ages. A second roughly 6 to 12 cycle PCR used barcoded and J-beta primers. One entry per CDR3 protein, called by TCRdb with MiXCR from the 5' RACE reads. The table has hundreds of thousands of distinct CDR3 sequences, 29% seen once. The sequencing input was blood. The receptors shown here come from a woman over 75 in good health.

This clonotype was counted at least ten times. V gene TRBV20-1 combines with J gene TRBJ2-5; 11 bases fit TRBD1. Germline CDR1 and CDR2: DFQATT and SNEGSKA (reference sequence). The CDR3 contains 14 residues. Trimming removed 1 base from V and 5 bases from J; junction bases left unmatched: 3. This CDR3 reads CSARGTGGAETQYF. The CDR3 coding sequence is TGCAGTGCTAGAGGGACAGGGGGCGCGGAGACCCAGTACTTC.

This clonotype was seen a single time. A much larger clone lies one base from this, so it may be a read error. Because the CDR3's place on the DNA is in doubt, the DNA is left out and the CDR3 is given as listed by TCRdb. The chain is built from TRBV29-1 and TRBJ2-7; TRBD1, the D gene given by the table, was not confirmed from the DNA. The germline V gene encodes CDR1 SQVTM and CDR2 ANQGSEA. Including both end residues, the CDR3 is 8 amino acids long. CDR3 amino acids: CSVGDGNF.

The sample holds a few counts of this clonotype. The rearrangement links TRBV7-2 to TRBJ1-3; D perhaps matches TRBD1 (6 bases). V was trimmed by 4 bases and J by 4 bases, leaving 17 bases between them. The CDR3 runs to 16 residues. Germline lookup yields CDR1 SGHTA and CDR2 FQGNSA. The CDR3: CASSSAARGLGNTIYF. The CDR3 DNA is TGTGCCAGCAGCTCCGCCGCCCGGGGGCTGGGAAACACCATATATTTT.

The gene calls are TRBV4-2 and TRBJ1-2; D is possibly TRBD1 (6 bases). There are 11 residues in the CDR3. In germline, CDR1 is LGHNA, CDR2 YNFKEQ. The V gene lost 6 bases and the J gene lost 8 bases, with 10 bases spanning the gap. The CDR3 DNA sequence: TGTGCCAGCAGACGAGACAGGGGCTACACCTTC. Amino acid sequence: CASRRDRGYTF.

At least ten counts were recorded for this clonotype. V and J are TRBV20-1 and TRBJ1-1, with a weak D call TRBD1 (5 bases). The CDR3 has 13 amino acids. Per the germline V gene, CDR1 is DFQATT and CDR2 is SNEGSKA (reference sequence). Trimming took off 3 bases at V and 2 bases at J, with 10 bases between the two ends. The CDR3 DNA reads as TGCAGTGCTAGGGGAGGGGTCAACACTGAAGCTTTCTTT. It yields the protein CSARGGVNTEAFF.